This TCR beta chain emerged from a study of identical twins. This clonotype was counted a few times. The antigen is not known. TCRdb reprocessed the 5' RACE reads with MiXCR, giving one entry per CDR3 protein. The sample shows 690,000 or so distinct CDR3 sequences, approximately 6.1% of them seen only once. Study outcomes and limitations: Twin pairs had excess sharing that was weaker in beta out-of-frame sequences. Cord blood beta clonotypes present at high abundance carried fewer insertions; no such pattern appeared in memory repertoires.

The germline V gene has CDR1 DFQATT and CDR2 SNEGSKA (reference sequence). The CDR3 loop spans 16 amino acids. Trimming at V came to 3 bases and at J to 5 bases, leaving 13 bases not matched to a gene. This chain links TRBV20-1 with TRBJ2-7, with TRBD2 matching 10 bases. The sequenced sample consisted of naive T cells sorted from blood. The sequence came from a young man in good health. CDR3 in amino acids: CSARNPLAGDGDEQYF. CDR3 nucleotide sequence: TGCAGTGCTAGGAATCCGCTAGCGGGAGACGGGGACGAGCAGTACTTC.